This T cell receptor beta chain was profiled in a study of post-analysis software for immune sequencing data. Unique molecular identifiers featured in each of the TCR beta cDNA libraries. MiXCR, run by TCRdb on the PCR reads, gives a single entry per CDR3 protein. The table includes some 240,000 distinct CDR3 sequences, 35% to 45% detected once. This clonotype was observed a few times. Its cognate antigen is unknown. Germline V gives CDR1 ENHRY, CDR2 SYGVKD. Trimming left V 8 bases short and J 1 base short, with 11 bases between. CDR3 length: 14 residues. General study results and limits: The five TRBV segments detected at higher frequency in patients than in controls included TRBV5-6, TRBV5-1 and TRBV20-1.

The TCR originated in a girl under 18 with multiple sclerosis. V usage is TRBV10-3 and J usage is TRBJ2-2; D is unresolved. The sample consisted of blood. The CDR3 bases are TGTGCCATCCGAGGAAGGGAGAACACCGGGGAGCTGTTTTTT. Amino acids: CAIRGRENTGELFF.